Each of the 7 T cell receptor beta chains below was sequenced from the same sample in a study of shared clonotypes between healthy human individuals. Repertoires were generated with immunoSEQ multiplex PCR, while TCRdb's copy carries only in-frame clones and drops some. This table has about 2 million clones, roughly 94% appearing once. Sequencing was carried out using naive CD4+ T cells sorted from blood. As to subset: CD45RA+ positively selected. The receptor set was obtained from a man aged 18 to 29 in good health.

The genes are TRBV30 and TRBJ2-3, with D perhaps given as TRBD1 or TRBD2 (6 bases each). Germline CDR1 is GTSNPN and CDR2 is SVGIG (reference sequence). V was shortened by 0 bases and J by 9 bases, with 16 bases between the two germline ends. The CDR3 consists of 14 residues. The DNA of the CDR3 is TGTGCCTGGAGTGTACTAAGTCGAGGGGGGACGCAGTATTTT. It specifies CAWSVLSRGGTQYF.

This clone was recorded only once. V usage is TRBV15 and J usage is TRBJ1-6; TRBD1 aligns across 9 bases. Germline CDR1 is LNHNV and CDR2 is YYDKDF (reference sequence). The CDR3 length is 15 residues. V trimming: 5 bases; J trimming: 7 bases; junction bases outside the gene matches: 6. Here the CDR3 DNA reads TGTGCCACCAGCTCTTGGGACAGGGACAATTCACCCCTCCACTTT. Amino acid sequence: CATSSWDRDNSPLHF.

This clone was seen once. The rearrangement joins TRBV30 to TRBJ1-1, with 7 bases identical to TRBD1. Germline-derived CDR1 and CDR2 are GTSNPN and SVGIG (reference sequence). The CDR3 sequence is 12 residues long. V lost 3 bases and J lost 5; bases outside the gene matches: 3. The CDR3, as DNA: TGTGCCTGGAGCCGACAGGGAACTGAAGCTTTCTTT. Its translation is CAWSRQGTEAFF.

This chain uses TRBV2 with TRBJ1-1; 8 positions agree with TRBD1. Unmatched junction bases numbered 13, after V lost 6 bases and J lost 1 base. The CDR3 contains 17 residues. Germline V CDR1 and CDR2: SNHLY, FYNNEI. The CDR3 is CASRASRDRLGNTEAFF. The DNA of the CDR3 is TGTGCCAGCAGAGCGTCCCGGGACAGGCTAGGGAACACTGAAGCTTTCTTT.

The CDR3 nucleotides are TGTGCCAGCAGCTTAGGATGGGAGGGGGAGCAGTACTTC. Amino acids: CASSLGWEGEQYF. The chain combines TRBV11-2 with TRBJ2-7; TRBD2 aligns across 7 bases. The junction had 4 bases not matched to a gene; V was cut back by 1 base and J by 7 bases. The CDR3 sequence is 13 residues long. Germline V gives CDR1 SGHAT, CDR2 FQNNGV.

The chain employs TRBV29-1 and TRBJ2-2; D not resolved. V was trimmed by 7 bases and J by 5 bases, leaving 14 bases between them. The CDR3 extends over 13 amino acids. Per germline, CDR1 SQVTM and CDR2 ANQGSEA. This CDR3 reads CSGFWDSTGELFF. In DNA, the CDR3 is TGCAGCGGCTTTTGGGATAGTACCGGGGAGCTGTTTTTT.

The CDR3 here is CASGLPRDPSNTEAFF. The CDR3 DNA reads TGTGCTAGTGGTTTGCCCCGGGACCCTTCGAACACTGAAGCTTTCTTT. The chain carries TRBV12-5 and TRBJ1-1; perhaps TRBD1 as D (5 bases). The CDR3 loop spans 16 amino acids. The germline V gene has CDR1 LGHNT and CDR2 FRNRAP. Trimming pared 2 bases from V and 1 base from J, leaving 14 bases between.